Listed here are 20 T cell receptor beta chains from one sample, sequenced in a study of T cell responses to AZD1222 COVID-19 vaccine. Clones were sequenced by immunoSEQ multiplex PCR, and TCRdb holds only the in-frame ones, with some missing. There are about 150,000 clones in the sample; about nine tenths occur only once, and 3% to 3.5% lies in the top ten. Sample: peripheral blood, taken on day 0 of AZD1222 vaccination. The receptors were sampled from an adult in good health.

The CDR3 is CASSLVGQGYEQYF. For the CDR3, the DNA is TGTGCCAGCAGCTTAGTGGGTCAGGGCTACGAGCAGTACTTC. V usage is TRBV7-8 and J usage is TRBJ2-7; possible D gene TRBD1, 5 bases. Germline V lookup: CDR1 SGHVS, CDR2 FQNEAQ. The CDR3 contains 14 residues. Trimming cost V 1 base and J 3 bases, with 10 bases left between them.

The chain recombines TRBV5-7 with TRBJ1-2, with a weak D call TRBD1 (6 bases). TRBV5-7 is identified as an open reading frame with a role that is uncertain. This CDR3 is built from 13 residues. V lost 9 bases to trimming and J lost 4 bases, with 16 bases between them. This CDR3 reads CATSSGGAYGYTF. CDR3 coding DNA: TGTGCCACGTCCAGCGGGGGGGCCTATGGCTACACCTTC.

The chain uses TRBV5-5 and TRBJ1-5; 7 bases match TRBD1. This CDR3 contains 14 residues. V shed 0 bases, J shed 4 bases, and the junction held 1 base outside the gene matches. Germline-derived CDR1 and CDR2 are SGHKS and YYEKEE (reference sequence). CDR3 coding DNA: TGTGCCAGCAGCTTGGACAGGGGAAATCAGCCCCAGCATTTT. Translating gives CASSLDRGNQPQHF. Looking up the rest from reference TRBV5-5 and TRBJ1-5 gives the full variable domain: DAGVTQSPTHLIKTRGQQVTLRCSPISGHKSVSWYQQVLGQGPQFIFQYYEKEERGRGNFPDRFSARQFPNYSSELNVNALLLGDSALYLCASSLDRGNQPQHFGDGTRLSIL.

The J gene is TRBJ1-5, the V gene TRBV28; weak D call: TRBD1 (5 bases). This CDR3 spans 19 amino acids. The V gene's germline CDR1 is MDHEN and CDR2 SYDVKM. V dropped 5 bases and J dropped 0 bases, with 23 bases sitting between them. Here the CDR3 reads CASSNREWVDGHSNQPQHF. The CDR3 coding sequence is TGTGCCAGCAGTAATCGGGAGTGGGTGGACGGACATAGCAATCAGCCCCAGCATTTT.

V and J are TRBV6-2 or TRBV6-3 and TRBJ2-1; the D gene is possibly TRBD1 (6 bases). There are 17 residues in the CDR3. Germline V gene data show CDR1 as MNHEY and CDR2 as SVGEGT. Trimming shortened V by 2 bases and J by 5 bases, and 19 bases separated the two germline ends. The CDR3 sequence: CASSYPLTGQSNNEQFF. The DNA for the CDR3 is TGTGCCAGCAGTTACCCGTTGACAGGCCAATCAAACAATGAGCAGTTCTTC.

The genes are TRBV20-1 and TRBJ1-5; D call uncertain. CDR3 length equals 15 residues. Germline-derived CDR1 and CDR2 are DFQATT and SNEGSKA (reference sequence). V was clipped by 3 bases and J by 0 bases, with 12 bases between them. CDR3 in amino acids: CSASAGANSNQPQHF. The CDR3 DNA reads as TGCAGTGCTAGTGCGGGTGCCAATAGCAATCAGCCCCAGCATTTT.

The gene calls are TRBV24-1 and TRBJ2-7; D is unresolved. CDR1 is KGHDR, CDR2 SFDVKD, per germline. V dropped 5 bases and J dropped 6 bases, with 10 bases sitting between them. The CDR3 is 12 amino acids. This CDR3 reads CATSGPSGEQYF. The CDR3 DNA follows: TGTGCCACCAGTGGCCCGAGTGGCGAGCAGTACTTC.

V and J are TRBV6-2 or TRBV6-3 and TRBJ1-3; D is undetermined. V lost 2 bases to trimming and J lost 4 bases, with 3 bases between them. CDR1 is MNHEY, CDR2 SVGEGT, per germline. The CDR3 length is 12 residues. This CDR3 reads CASSYGGNTIYF. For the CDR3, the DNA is TGTGCCAGCAGTTACGGCGGAAACACCATATATTTT.

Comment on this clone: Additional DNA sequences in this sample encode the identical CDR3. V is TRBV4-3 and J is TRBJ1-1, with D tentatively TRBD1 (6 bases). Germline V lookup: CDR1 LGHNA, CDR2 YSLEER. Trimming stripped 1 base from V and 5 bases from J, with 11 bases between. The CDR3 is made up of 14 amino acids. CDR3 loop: CASSQGQGRTEAFF. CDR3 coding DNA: TGCGCCAGCAGCCAAGGGCAGGGGCGAACTGAAGCTTTCTTT.

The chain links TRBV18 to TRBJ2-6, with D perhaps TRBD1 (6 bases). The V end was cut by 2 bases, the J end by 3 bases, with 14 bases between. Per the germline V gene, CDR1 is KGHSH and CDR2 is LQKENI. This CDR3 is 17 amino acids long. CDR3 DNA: TGTGCCAGCTCACCAGCGAGTCCAGGGGTTGGGGCCAACGTCCTGACTTTC. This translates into CASSPASPGVGANVLTF.

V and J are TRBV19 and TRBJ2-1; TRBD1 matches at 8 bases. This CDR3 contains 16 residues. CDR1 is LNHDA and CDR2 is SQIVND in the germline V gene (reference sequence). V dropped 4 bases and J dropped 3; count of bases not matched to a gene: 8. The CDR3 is CASSTTGGKGYNEQFF. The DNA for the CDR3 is TGTGCCAGTAGTACTACAGGGGGGAAGGGCTACAATGAGCAGTTCTTC.

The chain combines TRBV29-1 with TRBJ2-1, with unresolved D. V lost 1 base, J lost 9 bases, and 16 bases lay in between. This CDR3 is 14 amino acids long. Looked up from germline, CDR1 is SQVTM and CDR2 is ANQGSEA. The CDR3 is CSVEVSSSPGEQFF. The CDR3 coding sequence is TGCAGCGTTGAAGTTTCCTCGTCTCCTGGTGAGCAGTTCTTC.

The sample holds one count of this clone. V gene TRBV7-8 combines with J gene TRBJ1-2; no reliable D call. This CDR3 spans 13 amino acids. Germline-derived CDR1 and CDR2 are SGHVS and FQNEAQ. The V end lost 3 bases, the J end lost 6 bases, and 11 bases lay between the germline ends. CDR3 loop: CASSFGLSDGYTF. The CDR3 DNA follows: TGTGCCAGCAGCTTTGGCCTCTCGGATGGCTACACCTTC.

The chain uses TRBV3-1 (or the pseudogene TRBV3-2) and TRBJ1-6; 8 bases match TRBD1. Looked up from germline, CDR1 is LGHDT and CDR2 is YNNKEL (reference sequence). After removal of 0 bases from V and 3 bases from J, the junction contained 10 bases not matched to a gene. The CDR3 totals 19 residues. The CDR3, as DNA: TGTGCCAGCAGCCAAGATAAGGGGAGGACAGGGTGCTATAATTCACCCCTCCACTTT. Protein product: CASSQDKGRTGCYNSPLHF.

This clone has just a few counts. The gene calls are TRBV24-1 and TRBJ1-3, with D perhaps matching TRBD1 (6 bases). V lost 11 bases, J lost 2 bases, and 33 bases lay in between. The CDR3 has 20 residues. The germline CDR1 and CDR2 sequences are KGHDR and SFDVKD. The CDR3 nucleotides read TGTGCCATTCCCCTTAACCCGCCAATCGACAGGTCGGCAGCTGGAAACACCATATATTTT. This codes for CAIPLNPPIDRSAAGNTIYF.

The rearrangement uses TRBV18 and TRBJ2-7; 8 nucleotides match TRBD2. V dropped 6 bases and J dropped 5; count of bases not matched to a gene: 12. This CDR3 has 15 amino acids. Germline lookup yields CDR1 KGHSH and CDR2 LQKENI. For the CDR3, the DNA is TGTGCCAGCTCGCCAAGCGGGGGCTCCCCCCACGAGCAGTACTTC. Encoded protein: CASSPSGGSPHEQYF.

The CDR3 DNA reads as TGTGCCAGCAGTTACTCCGGGGCCAACTATGGCTACACCTTC. This translates into CASSYSGANYGYTF. The gene calls are TRBV6-5 and TRBJ1-2, with D possibly matching TRBD1 (5 bases). The CDR3 consists of 14 residues. The ends were cut back, 0 bases at V and 2 bases at J, with 7 bases in the middle. Germline V gene sequence: CDR1 MNHEY, CDR2 SVGAGI.

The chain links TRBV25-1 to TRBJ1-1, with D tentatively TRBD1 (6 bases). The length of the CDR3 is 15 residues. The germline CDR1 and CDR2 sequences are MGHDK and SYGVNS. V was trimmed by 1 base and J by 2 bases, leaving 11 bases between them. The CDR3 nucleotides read TGTGCCAGCAGTGAATGGGGGGGGCACAACACTGAAGCTTTCTTT. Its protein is CASSEWGGHNTEAFF.

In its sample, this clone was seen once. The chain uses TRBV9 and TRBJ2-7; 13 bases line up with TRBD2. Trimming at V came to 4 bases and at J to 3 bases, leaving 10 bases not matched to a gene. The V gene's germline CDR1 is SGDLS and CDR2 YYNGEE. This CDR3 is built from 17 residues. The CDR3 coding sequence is TGTGCCAGCAGCCCAGGACTAGCGGGGGCGGCCGACTACGAGCAGTACTTC. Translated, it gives CASSPGLAGAADYEQYF.

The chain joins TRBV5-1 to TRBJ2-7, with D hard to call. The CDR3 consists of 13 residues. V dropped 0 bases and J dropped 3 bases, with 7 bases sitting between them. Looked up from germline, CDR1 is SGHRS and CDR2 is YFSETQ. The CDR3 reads CASSLEGSYEQYF. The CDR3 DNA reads TGCGCCAGCAGCTTGGAGGGCAGCTACGAGCAGTACTTC.